This T cell receptor (beta chain) was sequenced for a study of identical twins (dated by TCRdb to the mid-2010s). Regarding the research as a whole: The study deep-sequenced TCR alpha and beta repertoires from monozygotic twins, unrelated adults of various ages and cord blood to test whether fetal clonotypes persist. To rule out contamination, the twin experiments were replicated at different times with different library preparation protocols. Overall results and qualifications from the work: In monozygotic twins, out-of-frame TCR alpha sharing was systematically underestimated by recombination models, although the models agreed with sharing between unrelated individuals. Zero-insertion analyses could be partly confounded by invariant T cells such as MAIT and iNKT, although diverse VJ usage argued against such confounding for most clonotypes. Abundant cord blood beta clonotypes had fewer insertions, young adult naive repertoires showed a similar but weaker trend, and memory repertoires showed no such trend. Compared with coincidental sharing between unrelated individuals, an excess of low generation-probability sequences was observed among out-of-frame TCR alpha sequences shared between twins. In beta out-of-frame sequences, excess twin sharing was weaker, because having fewer shared sequences lowered the signal-to-noise ratio. Because the same donors could not be followed over many years, conclusions were based on cross-sectional statistical analysis.

Every donor in the study was a healthy Caucasian. Three pairs of female monozygotic twins, all aged 18 to 29 years, were included in the twin cohort. Positive isolation kits from Invitrogen were used to isolate the CD4+ and CD8+ T cell populations. V ends up 10 bases short and J 5 bases short, with an unmatched junction base count of 24. The CDR3 goes from the cysteine to the phenylalanine over 19 residues. Only the CDR3 DNA is retained, 57 bases long and in frame from the first base. The method behind the library was 5' RACE. Sequenced using an Illumina HiSeq 2000. Template switching added a universal primer binding site, and the final cDNA carried a unique molecular identifier that allowed TCR cDNA molecules to be counted accurately. Specific primers in the conserved constant-segment region were used to synthesize first-strand cDNA for the TCR alpha and beta chains. To control for contamination, each cDNA library was double barcoded with a SMART-Mk sample barcode plus Illumina barcodes. TruSeq adapter sequences, together with Illumina sample barcodes, were added in two successive PCR steps. The Illumina HiSeq platform was used with custom primers to sequence TCR alpha and beta cDNA libraries. Per the source publication's procedure: MiGEC was used to process raw reads and extract unique molecular identifiers, and MiXCR was used to find CDR3 positions. For each individual, recombination models were inferred using an EM algorithm with the repgenHMM and IGoR tools. Shared clonotypes were analyzed with the tcR package in R, and sharing was normalized by the product of cloneset sizes. To study raw recombination free of thymic and clonal selection effects, out-of-frame nonproductive sequences were analyzed. The raw public data were reprocessed by TCRdb itself: fastp quality trimming at Q25, MiXCR clonotype calling, in-frame beta chains only. Rows merge per CDR3 protein into single entries with the most common DNA and genes. TCRdb's processing, not the study's, gives the V and J calls here. Across this sample there are 450,000 to 500,000 distinct CDR3 sequences, with roughly an eighth seen only once. The ten biggest clones cover approximately 1% of the sample.

This clonotype occurred a few times. Its antigen is currently not known. No clone much larger than this one lies a single base away; base qualities are absent. Separately, the same data were catalogued under a study of yellow fever vaccine responses in identical twins. Drawing on the second study: The T cell response to vaccination in identical twins was reported by the authors to appear partly convergent and partly personalized. Focusing on identical twins, the study followed the T cell clones that responded to the vaccine, and did so with precision.

The rearrangement combines TRBV12-3 or TRBV12-4 with TRBJ2-1, and TRBD1 aligns with 9 junction nucleotides. This receptor was obtained from a woman between 18 and 30 years old in good health. The material sequenced was CD4+ T cells sorted from blood. The bases are TGTGCCATCTGTTTGCTAGACAGGGGGAGCCGGGTAAACGACAATGAGCAGTTCTTC. It translates as CAICLLDRGSRVNDNEQFF.